This TCR beta chain was profiled in a study of cytomegalovirus exposure and HLA in healthy donors. This clone was seen a few times. PCR used 60 Vbeta primers and 13 Jbeta primers. Sequencing used immunoSEQ multiplex PCR; TCRdb keeps in-frame clones, though not all of them. The sample lists about 180,000 clones, roughly four fifths occurring once. This TCR was recovered from a young man in good health and CMV-seronegative. The source material was PBMCs.

The CDR3: CASSPGGVGQPQHF. The CDR3 DNA is TGTGCCAGCAGTCCGGGGGGGGTCGGACAGCCCCAGCATTTT. This chain uses TRBV6-1 with TRBJ1-5; D is perhaps TRBD1 (5 bases). Germline CDR1 and CDR2: MNHNS and SASEGT. The CDR3 is 14 amino acids. With 5 bases removed from V and 7 bases from J, the gap between germline ends came to 15 bases.